What follows describes a single T cell receptor (beta chain). This clone has only one observation. The target of this receptor is not known. No per-base quality is available; no much larger clone lies one base away. Relative to germline, V is 3 bases shorter and J is 7 bases shorter, with 13 bases between their ends. The CDR3 runs 14 residues from the cysteine to the phenylalanine. Only CDR3 DNA remains: 42 bases, in frame from the first base. The germline V gene supplies CDR1 SGHRS and CDR2 YFSETQ. The donors were healthy, HIV-negative adults who had no recently reported acute infections or vaccinations. All donors were Caucasian adults living in Nashville, Tennessee, USA. CD4+ T cells were enriched through magnetic negative selection, after which naive cells were positively selected on CD45RA and the remaining negative fraction served as the memory subset. After blood collection by leukapheresis, PBMCs were isolated using Ficoll-Histopaque density gradient centrifugation and then cryopreserved in the vapor phase of liquid nitrogen. Purity and quantity of every magnetically sorted T cell population were checked by analytical flow cytometry. Genomic DNA was isolated from each sorted fraction and quantified by UV absorbance on a Nanodrop 2000c.

These data are taken from a study of shared clonotypes between healthy human individuals (TCRdb year 2020). Concerning the study at large: Three men and a couple of women, aged 18 to 49 years, made up the cohort. The study deeply sequenced blood TCR repertoires of five healthy adults to estimate repertoire size and the extent of clonotype sharing between individuals. Between about 0.85 and 8.9 billion PBMCs per donor were obtained by leukapheresis. Libraries were prepared and TCR repertoires were sequenced by different laboratories using diverse techniques, in order to increase sequencing depth and limit assay-specific biases. For each donor, CD4 naive and CD4 memory were each run on three plates, CD8 naive on two plates, and CD8 memory on one plate. The paper as a whole reports these results and caveats: Compared with non-shared clonotypes, the clonotypes found in all four sorted-subset donors had higher generation probabilities. Estimated clonotype richness was generally larger for naive than for memory subsets. Because the study included only a small number of donors, the genetic and exposure-history diversity represented was limited. Even with the large sequencing depth, rarefaction of the sorted-subset datasets indicated that sequencing was incomplete. Across a few donors, approximately 4.6% of naive CD4, 3% to 4% of naive CD8, around 2.5% of memory CD4, and 0.4% of memory CD8 clonotypes were shared. Pairwise subsampling led to the expectation that sequencing depth would affect the degree of clonotype sharing among donors. Sampling was limited to blood, and TCR repertoires in tissue likely differ from TCR repertoires in blood.

Using the deep immunoSEQ assay, TCR CDR3 regions were amplified from genomic DNA by multiplex PCR. Extracted genomic DNA from each cell subset was distributed evenly across all wells of several immunoSEQ 96-well plates, and each plate was treated as a replicate. For sorted subsets, each replicate PCR was loaded with approximately 200 ng genomic DNA, equivalent to approximately 27,000 T cell genomes. Purified libraries were measured with a Qubit 3.0 fluorometer, size-checked on a Bioanalyzer 2100, and measured again with the KAPA Library Quantification kit. Each immunoSEQ 96-well plate was sequenced on its own single-read 150-cycle Illumina NextSeq 550 flow cell. The authors processed their data as follows. Because the immunoSEQ output held only junctional sequences and lacked quality scores, the filtering could not match the filtering applied to full-length reads. To assign V/J genes and CDR3, sequences were annotated against IMGT germline references using PyIR, a Python wrapper for IgBLAST v1.9. Reads were filtered out if the reads had weak V/J assignments (E-value above 1e-6), no CDR3, stop codons, out-of-frame junctions, or ambiguous translated residues. V3J clonotypes were defined as sequences sharing an identical inferred V gene, J gene, and CDR3 amino acid sequence. Percentage overlap between repertoires was calculated by dividing the number of shared unique clonotypes by the size of the smaller repertoire. Three approaches were used to assess repertoire richness: RTK rarefaction, the Chao1 estimator, and Recon v2.1 estimates of unobserved clonotypes. For all TCRbeta clonotypes obtained by the gDNA method from a few donors, generation probabilities were computed with OLGA. TCRdb re-hosts the immuneACCESS table, in-frame sequences only. Its copies lack some clones; in the studies checked, an unresolved V gene accounts for under half of them, and the cause for the rest is not known. The V and J calls and clone size are taken from that table; D and trimming were inferred from the DNA. This sample lists fewer than 1.6 million clones; approximately 98.5% were detected once. Around 0.33% of the sample is taken by the ten largest.

The specimen was naive CD4+ T cells sorted from blood. The cell subset or site label for this specimen denotes: CD45RA+ positively selected. The clonotype originates from a man aged 30-40 years in good health. Rearrangement joined TRBV5-1 to TRBJ1-4, with a weak D call of TRBD1 (6 bases match). The DNA sequence follows: TGCGCCAGCAGCTCCCAGTGGGGGCCTGAAAAACTGTTTTTT. Its coded protein is CASSSQWGPEKLFF.